The rows below give T cell receptor beta chains drawn from one sample of a study of T-cell reconstitution after alpha-beta-depleted transplantation in children. TCRdb fed the PCR reads into MiXCR, producing one record per CDR3 protein. The data hold around 600,000 distinct CDR3 sequences, with 23% observed a single time. The specimen comprised PBMCs, mostly from graft donor cells, sampled 360 days after TCRalphabeta/CD19-depleted stem cell transplant. These receptors were taken from a boy under three years old who had a stem cell transplant for acute myeloid leukemia, so the T cells may come from the graft donor. CDR3s include the opening cysteine and the closing phenylalanine or tryptophan. The D gene is left open where the match is weak. Clone size is stated in some rows and not others, as once, few, many or a class when expanded.

v_call,d_call,j_call,clone_size,cdr3_aa,cdr3_nt
TRBV7-2,TRBD1,TRBJ2-7,-,CASSLAGTGGSYEQYF,TGTGCCAGCAGCTTAGCCGGGACAGGGGGCTCCTACGAGCAGTACTTC
TRBV2,TRBD2,TRBJ2-7,-,CASSRITGGEQYF,TGTGCCAGCAGCCGGATAACGGGGGGCGAGCAGTACTTC
TRBV7-2,-,TRBJ2-3,many,CASSSQSDTQYF,TGTGCCAGCAGCTCGCAATCAGATACGCAGTATTTT
TRBV5-6,TRBD1,TRBJ2-5,-,CARSLGTEETQYF,TGTGCCAGGAGCCTCGGGACAGAAGAGACCCAGTACTTC
TRBV12-3/TRBV12-4,-,TRBJ2-2,-,CASLPGAGAMGELFF,TGTGCCAGCCTCCCGGGGGCGGGGGCCATGGGGGAGCTGTTTTTT
TRBV6-2/TRBV6-3,-,TRBJ2-6,-,CASSYGAISGANVLTF,TGTGCCAGCAGTTACGGGGCTATCTCTGGGGCCAACGTCCTGACTTTC
TRBV5-1,TRBD2,TRBJ2-1,-,CASSTEGLAGGPGSNEQFF,TGCGCCAGCAGCACCGAGGGACTAGCGGGGGGGCCAGGTTCCAATGAGCAGTTCTTC
TRBV5-5,TRBD2,TRBJ2-2,-,CASSSPSGGSNTGELFF,TGTGCCAGCAGCTCTCCTAGCGGGGGGTCGAACACCGGGGAGCTGTTTTTT
TRBV20-1,TRBD1,TRBJ2-3,few,CSAPTGREVTDTQYF,TGCAGTGCCCCGACAGGGAGAGAGGTCACAGATACGCAGTATTTT
TRBV12-3/TRBV12-4,-,TRBJ1-2,many,CASSFRSGQGGYTF,TGTGCCAGCAGTTTTCGGAGTGGTCAGGGTGGCTACACCTTC
TRBV5-1,-,TRBJ1-6,many,CASSLVDGAQSPLHF,TGCGCCAGCAGCTTGGTGGACGGGGCACAATCACCCCTCCACTTT
TRBV6-5,-,TRBJ2-3,-,CASSYGAASTDTQYF,TGTGCCAGCAGTTATGGGGCCGCTAGCACAGATACGCAGTATTTT
TRBV20-1,TRBD2,TRBJ2-7,many,CSARDWGGGSYEQYF,TGCAGTGCTAGAGATTGGGGCGGGGGCTCCTACGAGCAGTACTTC